This is a list of T cell receptor beta chains from one sample in a study of control samples from healthy donors and cancer patients. TCRdb keeps only in-frame clones here, not all; method: immunoSEQ multiplex PCR. The table records under 130,000 clones, around nine tenths of them present only once. What was sequenced was PBMCs. The origin of the receptors is a man between 60 and 70 years old with lung cancer. Both conserved end residues are part of each CDR3. A D gene is named only where the DNA matches it firmly. Where a row states a size, it is once, few, many or the class of an expanded clone; other rows omit it.

v_gene	j_gene	abundance	d_gene	CDR3aa	CDR3nt
TRBV5-8	TRBJ2-7	-	-	CASSLPGPRYEQYF	TGTGCCAGCAGCCTGCCGGGTCCGAGATACGAGCAGTACTTC
TRBV18	TRBJ2-2	-	-	CASSPPSAAGELFF	TGTGCCAGCTCACCACCCTCTGCAGCCGGGGAGCTGTTTTTT
TRBV2	TRBJ2-5	-	-	CASRTTGTQYF	TGTGCCAGTCGTACGACCGGGACTCAGTACTTC
TRBV7-9	TRBJ1-1	-	-	CASSLEANTEAFF	TGTGCCAGCAGCTTAGAAGCCAACACTGAAGCTTTCTTT
TRBV27	TRBJ1-6	-	-	CASMGDNSPLHF	TGTGCCAGCATGGGAGATAATTCACCCCTCCACTTT
TRBV29-1	TRBJ1-5	-	-	CSAGWGSESNQPQHF	TGCAGCGCTGGATGGGGTAGCGAGAGCAATCAGCCCCAGCATTTT
TRBV5-1	TRBJ1-2	-	-	CASSFYVDTEGYGYTF	TGCGCCAGCAGCTTTTATGTTGACACCGAGGGCTATGGCTACACCTTC
TRBV10-3	TRBJ2-3	-	TRBD2	CAIRSQPGGDTDTQYF	TGTGCCATCAGGTCACAACCGGGGGGGGACACAGATACGCAGTATTTT
TRBV2	TRBJ1-5	-	-	CASSSGISNQPQHF	TGTGCCAGCAGCTCAGGGATAAGCAATCAGCCCCAGCATTTT
TRBV7-3	TRBJ2-1	-	TRBD2	CASSWTSGGLYSSYNEQFF	TGTGCCAGCAGCTGGACTAGCGGGGGGCTTTATAGCTCCTACAATGAGCAGTTCTTC
TRBV6-6	TRBJ2-7	-	-	CASRSGTENSYEQYF	TGTGCCAGCAGGTCCGGGACCGAAAACTCCTACGAGCAGTACTTC
TRBV4-2	TRBJ2-1	once	-	CASSQGLAKGNEQFF	TGTGCCAGCAGCCAAGGGCTAGCGAAAGGGAATGAGCAGTTCTTC
TRBV5-1	TRBJ2-1	-	TRBD2	CASSKGASGGPSSYNEQFF	TGCGCCAGCAGCAAAGGGGCTAGCGGGGGGCCTAGCTCCTACAATGAGCAGTTCTTC
TRBV12-5	TRBJ2-1	-	-	CASGLVPDGTNLYNEQFF	TGTGCTAGTGGTTTGGTACCCGACGGGACAAATCTTTACAATGAGCAGTTCTTC
TRBV12-3/TRBV12-4	TRBJ1-1	-	-	CASSSTSPALTFF	TGTGCCAGCAGTTCAACGAGCCCGGCTTTGACTTTCTTT
TRBV2	TRBJ2-5	once	-	CASSDETQYF	TGTGCCAGCAGTGACGAGACCCAGTACTTC
TRBV18	TRBJ1-5	few	-	CASSLEMAGEGQPQHF	TGTGCCAGCTCACTCGAAATGGCAGGGGAAGGTCAGCCCCAGCATTTT